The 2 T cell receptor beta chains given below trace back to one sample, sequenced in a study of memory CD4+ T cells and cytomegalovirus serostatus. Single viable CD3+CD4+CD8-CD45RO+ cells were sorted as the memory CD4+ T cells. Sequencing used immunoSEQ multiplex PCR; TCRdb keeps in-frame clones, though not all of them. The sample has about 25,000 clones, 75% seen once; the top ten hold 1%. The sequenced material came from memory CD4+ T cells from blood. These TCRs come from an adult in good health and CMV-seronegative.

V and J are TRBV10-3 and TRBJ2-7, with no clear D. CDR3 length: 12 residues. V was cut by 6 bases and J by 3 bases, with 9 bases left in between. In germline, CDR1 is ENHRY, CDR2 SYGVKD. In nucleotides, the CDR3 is TGTGCCATCAGGGGCGGTCACTACGAGCAGTACTTC. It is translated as CAIRGGHYEQYF.

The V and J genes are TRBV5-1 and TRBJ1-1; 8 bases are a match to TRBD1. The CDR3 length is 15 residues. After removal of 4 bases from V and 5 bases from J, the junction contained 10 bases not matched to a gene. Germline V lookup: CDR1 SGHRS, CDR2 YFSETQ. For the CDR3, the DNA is TGCGCCAGCAGCCGGGGGGGTCAGGGGGCTACTGAAGCTTTCTTT. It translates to CASSRGGQGATEAFF.